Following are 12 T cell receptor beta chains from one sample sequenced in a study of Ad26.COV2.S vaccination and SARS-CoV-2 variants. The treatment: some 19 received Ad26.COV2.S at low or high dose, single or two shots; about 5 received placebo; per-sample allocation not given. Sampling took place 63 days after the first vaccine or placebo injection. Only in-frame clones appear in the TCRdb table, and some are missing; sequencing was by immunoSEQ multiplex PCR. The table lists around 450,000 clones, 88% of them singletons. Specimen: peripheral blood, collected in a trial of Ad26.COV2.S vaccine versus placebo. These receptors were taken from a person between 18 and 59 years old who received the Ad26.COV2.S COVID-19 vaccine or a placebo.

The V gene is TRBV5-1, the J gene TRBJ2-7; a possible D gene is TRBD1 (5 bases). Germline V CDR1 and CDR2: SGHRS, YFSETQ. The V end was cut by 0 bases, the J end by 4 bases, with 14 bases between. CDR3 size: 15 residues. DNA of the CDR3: TGCGCCAGCAGCTTGGAAAGGGTCAAGGGGTACGAGCAGTACTTC. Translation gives CASSLERVKGYEQYF.

The CDR3 sequence is CASSLSGPGRTEAFF. CDR3 nucleotides: TGTGCCAGCAGCTTATCCGGTCCTGGTCGCACTGAAGCTTTCTTT. V gene TRBV7-9 combines with J gene TRBJ1-1, with D unclear. The V gene's germline CDR1 is SEHNR and CDR2 FQNEAQ (reference sequence). Trimming pared 2 bases from V and 4 bases from J, leaving 14 bases between. The CDR3 has 15 amino acids.

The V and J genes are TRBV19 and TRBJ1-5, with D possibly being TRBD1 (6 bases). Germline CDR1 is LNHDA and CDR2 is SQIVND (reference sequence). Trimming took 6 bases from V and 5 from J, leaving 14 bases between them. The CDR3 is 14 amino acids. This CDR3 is CASRNRDTDQPQHF. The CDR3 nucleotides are TGTGCCAGTAGGAACCGGGACACTGATCAGCCCCAGCATTTT. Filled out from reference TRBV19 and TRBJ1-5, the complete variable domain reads DGGITQSPKYLFRKEGQNVTLSCEQNLNHDAMYWYRQDPGQGLRLIYYSQIVNDFQKGDIAEGYSVSREKKESFPLTVTSAQKNPTAFYLCASRNRDTDQPQHFGDGTRLSIL.

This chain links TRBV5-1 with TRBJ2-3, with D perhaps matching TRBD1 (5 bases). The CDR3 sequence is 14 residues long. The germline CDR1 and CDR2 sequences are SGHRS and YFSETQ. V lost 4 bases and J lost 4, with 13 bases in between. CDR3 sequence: CASSKDTTADTQYF. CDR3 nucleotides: TGCGCCAGCAGCAAGGACACTACGGCAGATACGCAGTATTTT.

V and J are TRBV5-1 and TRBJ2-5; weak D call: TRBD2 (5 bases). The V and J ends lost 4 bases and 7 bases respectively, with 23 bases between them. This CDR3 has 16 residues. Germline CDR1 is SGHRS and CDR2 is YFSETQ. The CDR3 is CASSADSGLGSGTQYF. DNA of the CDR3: TGCGCCAGCAGCGCCGACTCCGGACTGGGAAGCGGGACCCAGTACTTC.

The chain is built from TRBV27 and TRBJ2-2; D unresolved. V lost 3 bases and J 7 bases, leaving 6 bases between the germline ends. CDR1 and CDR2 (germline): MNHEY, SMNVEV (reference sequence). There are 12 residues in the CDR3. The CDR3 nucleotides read TGTGCCAGCAGTTTTCGCCACGGGGAGCTGTTTTTT. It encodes CASSFRHGELFF.

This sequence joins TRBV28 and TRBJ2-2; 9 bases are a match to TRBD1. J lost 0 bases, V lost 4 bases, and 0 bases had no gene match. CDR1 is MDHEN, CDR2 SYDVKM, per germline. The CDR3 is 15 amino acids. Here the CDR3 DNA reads TGTGCCAGCAGTTACAGGGGGCCGAACACCGGGGAGCTGTTTTTT. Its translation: CASSYRGPNTGELFF.

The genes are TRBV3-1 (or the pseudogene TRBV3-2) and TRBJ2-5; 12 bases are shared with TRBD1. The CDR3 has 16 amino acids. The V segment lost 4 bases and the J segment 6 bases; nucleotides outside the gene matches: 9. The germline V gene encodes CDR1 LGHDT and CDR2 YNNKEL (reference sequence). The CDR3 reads CASSPGQGARGKTQYF. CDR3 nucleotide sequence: TGTGCCAGCAGCCCGGGACAGGGGGCGAGGGGGAAGACCCAGTACTTC.

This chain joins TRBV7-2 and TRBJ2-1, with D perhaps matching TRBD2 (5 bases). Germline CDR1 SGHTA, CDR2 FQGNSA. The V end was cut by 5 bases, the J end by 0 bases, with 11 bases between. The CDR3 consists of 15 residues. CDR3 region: CASSTIAISYNEQFF. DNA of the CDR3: TGTGCCAGCAGCACAATAGCGATCTCCTACAATGAGCAGTTCTTC.

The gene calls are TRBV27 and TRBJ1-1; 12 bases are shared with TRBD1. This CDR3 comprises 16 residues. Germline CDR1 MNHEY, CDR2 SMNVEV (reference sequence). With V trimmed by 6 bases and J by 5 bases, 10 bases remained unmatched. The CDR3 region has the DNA TGTGCCAGCAGACAGGGGACAGGGGGCCCAGGAACTGAAGCTTTCTTT. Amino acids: CASRQGTGGPGTEAFF.

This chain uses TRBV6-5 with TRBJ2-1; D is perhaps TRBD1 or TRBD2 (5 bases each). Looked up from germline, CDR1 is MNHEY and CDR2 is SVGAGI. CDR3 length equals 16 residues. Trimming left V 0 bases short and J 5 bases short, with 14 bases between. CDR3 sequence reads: CASSYSWQGADNEQFF. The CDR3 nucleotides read TGTGCCAGCAGTTACTCATGGCAGGGAGCGGACAATGAGCAGTTCTTC.

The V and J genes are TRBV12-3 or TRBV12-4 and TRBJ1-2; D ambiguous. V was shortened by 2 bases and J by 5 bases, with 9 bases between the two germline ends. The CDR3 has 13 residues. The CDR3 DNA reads TGTGCCAGCAGTTTATTGCGGGTTTATGGCTACACCTTC. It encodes CASSLLRVYGYTF.